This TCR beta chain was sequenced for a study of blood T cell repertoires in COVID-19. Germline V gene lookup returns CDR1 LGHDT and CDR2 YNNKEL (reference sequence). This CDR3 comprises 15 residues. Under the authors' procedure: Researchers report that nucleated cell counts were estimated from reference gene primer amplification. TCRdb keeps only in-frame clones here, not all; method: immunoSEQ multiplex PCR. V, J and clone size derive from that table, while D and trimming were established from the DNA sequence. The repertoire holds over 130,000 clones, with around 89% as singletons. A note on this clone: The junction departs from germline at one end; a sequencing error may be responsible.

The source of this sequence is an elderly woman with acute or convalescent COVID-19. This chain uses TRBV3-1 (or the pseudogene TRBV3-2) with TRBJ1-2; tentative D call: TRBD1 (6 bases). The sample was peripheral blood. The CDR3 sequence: CASRQGPTGNYGYTF. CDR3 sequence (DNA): TGTGCCAGCAGGCAAGGACCGACAGGAAACTATGGCTACACCTTC.